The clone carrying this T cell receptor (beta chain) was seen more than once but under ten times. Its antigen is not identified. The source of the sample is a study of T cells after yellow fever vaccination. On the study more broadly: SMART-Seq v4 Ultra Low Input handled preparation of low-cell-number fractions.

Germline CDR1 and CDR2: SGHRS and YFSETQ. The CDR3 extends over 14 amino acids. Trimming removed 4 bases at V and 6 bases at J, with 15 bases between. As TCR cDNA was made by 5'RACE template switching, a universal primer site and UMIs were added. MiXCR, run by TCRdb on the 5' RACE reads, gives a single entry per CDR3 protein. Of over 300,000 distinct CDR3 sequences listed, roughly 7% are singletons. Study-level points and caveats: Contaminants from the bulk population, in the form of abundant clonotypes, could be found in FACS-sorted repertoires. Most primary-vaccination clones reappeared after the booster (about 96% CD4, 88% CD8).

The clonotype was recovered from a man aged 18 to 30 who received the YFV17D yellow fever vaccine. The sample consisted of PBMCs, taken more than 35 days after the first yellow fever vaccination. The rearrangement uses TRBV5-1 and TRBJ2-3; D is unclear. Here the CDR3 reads CASSLAQMSDTQYF. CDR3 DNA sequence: TGCGCCAGCAGCCTGGCCCAGATGTCTGATACGCAGTATTTT.